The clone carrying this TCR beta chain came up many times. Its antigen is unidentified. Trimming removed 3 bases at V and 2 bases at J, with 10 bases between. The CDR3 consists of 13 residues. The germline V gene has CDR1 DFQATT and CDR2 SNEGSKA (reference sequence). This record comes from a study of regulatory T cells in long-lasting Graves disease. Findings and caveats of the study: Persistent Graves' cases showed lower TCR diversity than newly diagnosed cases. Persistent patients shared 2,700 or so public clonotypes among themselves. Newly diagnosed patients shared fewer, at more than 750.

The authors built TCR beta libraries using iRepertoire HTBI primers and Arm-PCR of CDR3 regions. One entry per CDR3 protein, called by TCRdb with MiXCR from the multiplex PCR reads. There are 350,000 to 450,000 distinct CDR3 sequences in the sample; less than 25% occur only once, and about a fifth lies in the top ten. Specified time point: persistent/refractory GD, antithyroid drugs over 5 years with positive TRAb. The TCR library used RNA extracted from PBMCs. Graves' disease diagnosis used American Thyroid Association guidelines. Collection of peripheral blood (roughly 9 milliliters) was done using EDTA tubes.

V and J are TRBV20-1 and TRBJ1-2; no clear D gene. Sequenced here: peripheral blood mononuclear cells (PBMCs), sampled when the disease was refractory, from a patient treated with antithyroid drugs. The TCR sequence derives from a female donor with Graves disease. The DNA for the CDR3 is TGCAGTGCTAGGACCCAGCCGAACTATGGCTACACCTTC. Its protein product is CSARTQPNYGYTF.